Sequencing of this TCR beta chain was carried out in a study of T cells in Graves' hyperthyroidism and ophthalmopathy. This clonotype was counted at least ten times. The target antigen is unknown. Germline CDR1 reads SNHLY; CDR2 reads FYNNEI. V trimming: 2 bases; J trimming: 5 bases; junction bases outside the gene matches: 3. The CDR3 loop spans 16 amino acids. Amplification yielded TCR beta CDR3 regions, with RNA transcripts as the source. Using the HTBI primer set, a first-round RT-PCR was run on the TCR CDR3. TCRdb redid the calling of the multiplex PCR reads with MiXCR, one entry per CDR3 protein. The repertoire has roughly 290,000 distinct CDR3 sequences, around 15% of them found once; the top ten carry around 8%. Findings and limits, study-wide: Blood also carried most thyroid clonotypes expanded above 0.001.

Stable disease denoted Graves' hyperthyroidism without ophthalmopathy progression within 18 months. Hyperthyroidism was newly diagnosed in patients aged 18 to 65 (duration under 2 months). Exclusion of a patient resulted from uncontrolled infection, other autoimmune disease, pregnancy or lactation. Material for sequencing was blood. The origin of this receptor is a woman in her forties with Graves' hyperthyroidism. This chain joins TRBV2 and TRBJ2-1; 13 positions match TRBD2. CDR3 bases: TGTGCCAGCAGTGAACGACTAGCGGGAGGTCACAATGAGCAGTTCTTC. Amino acids: CASSERLAGGHNEQFF.